This TCR beta chain was obtained from a study of cytomegalovirus exposure and HLA in healthy donors. The overall study: From donors who were HLA-typed, an early data release held approximately 84 million unique TCRs. The study, taken as a whole, reports: Rare TCR sequences dominated, though some public TCRs recurred in many donors. By HLA locus, TCR association rates varied in a later analysis, with DRB1 showing the most and HLA-C the fewest.

PCR was performed using 60 Vbeta and 13 Jbeta primers. Sequenced by immunoSEQ multiplex PCR; TCRdb stores in-frame clones only, minus some. This repertoire shows approximately 130,000 clones, approximately 72% found once; its top ten account for under 9.5%. Note on this clone: The antigen is undetermined.

Germline CDR1 is MGHRA and CDR2 is YSYEKL. V lost 5 bases and J lost 0, with 20 bases in between. CDR3 length: 18 residues. The V call is TRBV4-1, the J call TRBJ1-3, with D possibly TRBD1 on 6 matching bases. The receptor was isolated from a woman between 50 and 59 years old in good health and CMV-seropositive. The sequencing sample was made of PBMCs. CDR3 in amino acids: CASSISSVTGLSGNTIYF. Here the CDR3 DNA reads TGCGCCAGCAGCATTTCGTCAGTTACAGGGCTCTCTGGAAACACCATATATTTT.